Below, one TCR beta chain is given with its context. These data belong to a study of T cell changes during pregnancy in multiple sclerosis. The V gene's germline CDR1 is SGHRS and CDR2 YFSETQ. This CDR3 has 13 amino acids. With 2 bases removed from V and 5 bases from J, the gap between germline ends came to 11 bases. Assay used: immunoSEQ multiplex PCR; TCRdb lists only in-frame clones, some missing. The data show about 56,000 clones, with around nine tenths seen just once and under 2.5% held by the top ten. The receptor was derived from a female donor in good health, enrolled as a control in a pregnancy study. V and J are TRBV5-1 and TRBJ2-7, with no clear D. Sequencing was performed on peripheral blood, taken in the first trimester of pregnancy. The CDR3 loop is CASSFLVGHEQYF. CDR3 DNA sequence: TGCGCCAGCAGCTTCCTCGTTGGGCACGAGCAGTACTTC.